What follows describes a single TCR beta chain. The data were taken from a study of blood T cell repertoires in COVID-19. As processed by the authors: The authors estimated nucleated cell counts from reference gene primer amplification. Only in-frame clones appear in the TCRdb table, and some are missing; sequencing was by immunoSEQ multiplex PCR. That table is the source of V, J and clone size, and D and trimming were worked out from the DNA. The sample includes approximately 100,000 clones, 80% to 90% of them seen just once. Per the germline V gene, CDR1 is LGHDT and CDR2 is YNNKEL (reference sequence). CDR3 length equals 14 residues. The J segment lost 6 bases and the V segment lost 4 bases, leaving 5 bases of the junction unmatched.

The chain uses TRBV3-1 (or the pseudogene TRBV3-2) and TRBJ1-2, with TRBD1 matching 10 bases. The source is a human donor with acute or convalescent COVID-19. The donor label of this sample is uncertain. The sequenced sample consisted of peripheral blood. The DNA of the CDR3 is TGTGCCAGCAGCCCCAGGGACAGGGGCCATGGCTACACCTTC. The encoded protein is CASSPRDRGHGYTF.